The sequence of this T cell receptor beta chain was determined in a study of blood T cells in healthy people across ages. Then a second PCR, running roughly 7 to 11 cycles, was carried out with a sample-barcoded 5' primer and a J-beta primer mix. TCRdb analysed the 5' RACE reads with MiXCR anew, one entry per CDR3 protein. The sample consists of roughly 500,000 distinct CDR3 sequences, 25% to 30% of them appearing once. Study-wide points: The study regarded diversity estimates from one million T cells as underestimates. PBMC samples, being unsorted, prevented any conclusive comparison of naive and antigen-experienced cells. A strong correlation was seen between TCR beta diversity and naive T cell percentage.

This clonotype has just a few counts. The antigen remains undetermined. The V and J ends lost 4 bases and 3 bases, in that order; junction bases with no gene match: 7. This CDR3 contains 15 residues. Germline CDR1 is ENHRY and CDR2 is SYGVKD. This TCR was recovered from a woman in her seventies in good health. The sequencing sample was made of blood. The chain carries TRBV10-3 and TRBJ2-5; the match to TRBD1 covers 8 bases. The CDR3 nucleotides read TGTGCCATCAGTGCCCCCGGGACAGGAGAAGAGACCCAGTACTTC. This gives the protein CAISAPGTGEETQYF.